The rows below give T cell receptor beta chains drawn from one sample of a study of human versus mouse CDR3 diversity and MHC coevolution. The protocol was immunoSEQ multiplex PCR, while the TCRdb copy is restricted to in-frame clones and leaves out a portion. The sample records more than 60,000 clones, roughly 90% being singletons. Input material: naive CD4+ T cells from blood. These receptors were collected from a person aged 30-69 years in good health. Each CDR3 is given with its conserved first and last residue. D genes are given only for firm matches. For some rows the clone size is stated as once, few or many, or as a class when expanded; others skip it.

CASSPRLAGEEQYF TGTGCCAGCAGTCCCCGACTAGCGGGGGAAGAGCAGTACTTC TRBJ2-7 14 TRBV27 - TRBD2
CASSPDRGRGQPQHF TGTGCCAGCAGTCCAGACAGGGGAAGGGGTCAGCCCCAGCATTTT TRBJ1-5 15 TRBV28 - TRBD1
CASERGVQGNTIYF TGTGCCAGCGAACGGGGGGTTCAAGGAAACACCATATATTTT TRBJ1-3 14 TRBV6-6 - -
CASSLTGIEDTQYF TGCGCCAGCAGCCTAACAGGGATAGAAGATACGCAGTATTTT TRBJ2-3 14 TRBV5-1 - -
CASTGTALTEAFF TGTGCCAGCACAGGGACAGCACTCACTGAAGCTTTCTTT TRBJ1-1 13 TRBV2 - TRBD1
CASSLVRGPAFF TGTGCCAGCAGCTTAGTAAGGGGGCCGGCTTTCTTT TRBJ1-1 12 TRBV7-8 - TRBD1
CASSQEGGLAETQYF TGTGCCAGCAGCCAAGAAGGTGGACTAGCGGAGACCCAGTACTTC TRBJ2-5 15 TRBV4-2 - TRBD2
CASSLVQGFNSPLHF TGTGCCAGCAGCTTAGTACAGGGTTTTAATTCACCCCTCCACTTT TRBJ1-6 15 TRBV7-6 once -
CASRERRAAYEQYF TGTGCCAGCAGGGAGCGGAGGGCGGCTTACGAGCAGTACTTC TRBJ2-7 14 TRBV6-5 - -
CASSVGTPGTNEKLFF TGTGCCAGCAGCGTCGGGACTCCGGGGACTAATGAAAAACTGTTTTTT TRBJ1-4 16 TRBV7-8 - -
CASSRDLGQGAYFRAFF TGTGCCAGCAGCCGGGATTTGGGACAGGGGGCCTATTTTCGGGCTTTCTTT TRBJ1-1 17 TRBV14 - TRBD1
CASSPYPGGPLTDTQYF TGTGCCAGCTCACCCTATCCAGGGGGCCCACTCACAGATACGCAGTATTTT TRBJ2-3 17 TRBV18 - TRBD1
CASSPPAAGETQYF TGTGCCAGCAGCCCCCCGGCCGCGGGAGAGACCCAGTACTTC TRBJ2-5 14 TRBV9 - -